This T cell receptor (beta chain) originates from a study of vaccination and CD4 T cells after COVID-19. General study findings and limits: Convalescent patients displayed a median 86.3% of reactive clones emerging only post-vaccination.

The assay that was used to sequence DNA from cultured CD4+ T cells was the Oncomine TCR Beta short-read assay. Using its own MiXCR run on the PCR reads, TCRdb lists one record per CDR3 protein. Counted here are over a thousand distinct CDR3 sequences, 48% occurring once; the ten biggest clones make up over 75%. Points on this clonotype: No antigen is known for it.

Germline V gives CDR1 MNHNS, CDR2 SASEGT. There are 15 residues in the CDR3. The V gene end was trimmed by 2 bases and the J gene end by 1 base; junction bases not matched to a gene: 4. Described treatment: roughly 10-day PBMC culture with coronavirus spike peptide pools or control peptides (ViraFEST assay). Harvesting of the unexposed donor's CD4+ T cells predated the COVID-19 pandemic (2011-2018). Half the medium was replaced with fresh IL-2 medium on days 3 and 7. The V gene is TRBV6-1, the J gene TRBJ2-5, with 7 bases lining up with TRBD2. The sequence derives from a human donor in good health. Sequencing was performed on CD4+ T cells from blood, cultured in vitro. The CDR3 DNA follows: TGTGCCAGCAGTGAATCGGCTAGCGGCCAAGAGACCCAGTACTTC. Translating gives CASSESASGQETQYF.